What follows are 4 T cell receptor beta chains derived from one specimen sequenced in a study of lymphopenia after photon versus proton radiotherapy. The protocol was immunoSEQ multiplex PCR, while the TCRdb copy is restricted to in-frame clones and leaves out a portion. The sample has approximately 170,000 clones, approximately 90% seen once. Sequenced here: peripheral blood, sampled from a patient treated with photon-based radiotherapy. The receptor set was obtained from a man aged 50-60 years with gastric cancer.

This clone has a handful of counts. The J gene is TRBJ2-7, the V gene TRBV7-9; either TRBD1 or TRBD2 may fit D (5 bases each). The CDR3 is made up of 13 amino acids. From germline, CDR1 is SEHNR and CDR2 FQNEAQ (reference sequence). V shed 0 bases and J shed 7 bases, with 10 bases lying between them. Here the CDR3 reads CASSLASEGEQYF. In DNA, the CDR3 is TGTGCCAGCAGCTTAGCATCCGAGGGGGAGCAGTACTTC.

The rearrangement uses TRBV16 and TRBJ2-7; D gene ambiguous. The CDR3 has 15 residues. Germline-derived CDR1 and CDR2 are KGHSY and FQNENV. V lost 0 bases, J lost 0 bases, and 9 bases lay in between. The CDR3 reads CASSQSYRSSYEQYF. DNA for the CDR3: TGTGCCAGCAGCCAATCCTACCGGAGCTCCTACGAGCAGTACTTC.

The V and J genes are TRBV29-1 and TRBJ2-7; 9 bases align to TRBD1. V lost 5 bases to trimming and J lost 2 bases; unmatched junction nucleotides: 7. The CDR3 covers 14 residues. Germline V lookup: CDR1 SQVTM, CDR2 ANQGSEA. CDR3: CSVRTGASTYEQYF. CDR3 nucleotide sequence: TGCAGCGTTCGGACAGGGGCCTCTACCTACGAGCAGTACTTC.

The CDR3 here is CASSSGPSGNTIYF. CDR3 nucleotide sequence: TGTGCCAGTAGTTCGGGGCCCTCTGGAAACACCATATATTTT. The chain recombines TRBV19 with TRBJ1-3; D may be TRBD1 (5 bases). The V gene lost 5 bases and the J gene lost 0 bases, with 8 bases spanning the gap. Germline CDR1 and CDR2: LNHDA and SQIVND (reference sequence). This CDR3 contains 14 residues.